One sample yielded the 22 T cell receptor beta chains listed below, sequenced in a study of T cells expressing NK-cell markers. TCRdb re-called the 5' RACE reads and catalogs CDR3 proteins one per entry, DNA excluded. There are roughly 180,000 distinct CDR3 sequences in the sample, with approximately 18% held by the top ten. Sequencing was done on a sample of blood T cells: a sorted CD56 or NKG2C T cell subset, CD4+ or CD8+ T cells, or bulk PBMC T cells (not recorded which). The source of these receptors is a woman between 18 and 75 years old in good health.

The chain combines TRBV20-1 with TRBJ2-1; the D call of TRBD2 rests on TCRdb alone, since no DNA is present to check it. Germline assignment: CDR1 DFQATT and CDR2 SNEGSKA (reference sequence). There are 18 residues in the CDR3. The CDR3 region is CSASSPGLAGGPSNEQFF.

V gene TRBV5-1 combines with J gene TRBJ2-1; the TRBD1 assignment by TCRdb is unverifiable without DNA. In germline, CDR1 is SGHRS, CDR2 YFSETQ. This CDR3 is 14 amino acids long. The CDR3 sequence: CASSQIPGDREQFF.

V gene TRBV7-8 combines with J gene TRBJ1-2. The length of the CDR3 is 16 residues. Germline V gene data show CDR1 as SGHVS and CDR2 as FQNEAQ. The CDR3 sequence is CASSSNVRRTGGGYTF.

The chain is built from TRBV13 and TRBJ2-7; checking the TCRdb D call of TRBD2 is not possible without DNA. CDR3 length: 15 amino acids. Germline V gene lookup returns CDR1 PRHDT and CDR2 FYEKMQ (reference sequence). CDR3 residues: CASSLVLAGAYEQYF.

V and J are TRBV28 and TRBJ1-2. The germline V gene encodes CDR1 MDHEN and CDR2 SYDVKM. The CDR3 totals 18 residues. CDR3 protein: CASSFHTQVRGTNYGYTF.

The chain is built from TRBV5-5 and TRBJ1-2; TCRdb's D call, TRBD1, is unchecked because there is no DNA. CDR3 length equals 17 residues. In germline, CDR1 is SGHKS, CDR2 YYEKEE (reference sequence). The CDR3 region is CASSSSGSRGAFYGYTF. The full variable domain, with the rest looked up from reference TRBV5-5 and TRBJ1-2, is DAGVTQSPTHLIKTRGQQVTLRCSPISGHKSVSWYQQVLGQGPQFIFQYYEKEERGRGNFPDRFSARQFPNYSSELNVNALLLGDSALYLCASSSSGSRGAFYGYTFGSGTRLTVV.

V gene TRBV6-5 combines with J gene TRBJ2-1; TCRdb proposes TRBD1, but this gene call is untestable without DNA. Germline V lookup: CDR1 MNHEY, CDR2 SVGAGI. The CDR3 runs 15 residues. The CDR3 here is CASSYAVDRGNEQFF.

This sequence joins TRBV29-1 and TRBJ2-2. The CDR3 consists of 11 residues. CDR1 is SQVTM and CDR2 is ANQGSEA in the germline V gene. The CDR3 is CSCKKTGELFF.

CDR3 in amino acids: CASSLRLAGDHYNEQFF. V usage is TRBV5-6 and J usage is TRBJ2-1; TCRdb lists TRBD2, though no DNA is available to test this call. The CDR3 loop spans 17 amino acids. Germline assignment: CDR1 SGHDT and CDR2 YYEEEE.

The J gene is TRBJ1-1, the V gene TRBV18; without DNA, the TCRdb call of TRBD1 cannot be checked. In germline, CDR1 is KGHSH, CDR2 LQKENI. The CDR3 has 15 amino acids. The CDR3 sequence is CASSPLRPSKTEAFF.

The V call is TRBV12-3 or TRBV12-4, the J call TRBJ2-3; TCRdb outputs TRBD1, but without DNA this stays unchecked. This CDR3 has 13 amino acids. This CDR3 is CASSPGDGDTQYF.

The J gene is TRBJ2-1, the V gene TRBV20-1; TCRdb's assignment of TRBD2 cannot be checked, as there is no DNA. This CDR3 comprises 14 residues. CDR1 DFQATT and CDR2 SNEGSKA come from the germline V gene (reference sequence). The CDR3 region is CSARASGSYNEQFF.

The chain links TRBV20-1 to TRBJ1-1. In germline, CDR1 is DFQATT, CDR2 SNEGSKA (reference sequence). The CDR3 sequence is 14 residues long. The CDR3 region is CSAREVPLNTEAFF.

The rearrangement uses TRBV5-1 and TRBJ2-5; TCRdb picks TRBD2, but there is no DNA to check that call. This CDR3 is 14 amino acids long. Germline CDR1 and CDR2: SGHRS and YFSETQ. CDR3 residues: CASSPGGQFETQYF.

CDR3: CASSLDFPGPVNTGELFF. This sequence joins TRBV5-5 and TRBJ2-2; TCRdb lists TRBD1, though no DNA is available to test this call. The CDR3 is made up of 18 amino acids. The germline V gene has CDR1 SGHKS and CDR2 YYEKEE (reference sequence).

V usage is TRBV20-1 and J usage is TRBJ1-5. Germline CDR1 is DFQATT and CDR2 is SNEGSKA (reference sequence). This CDR3 spans 13 amino acids. The CDR3 sequence is CSARADIDQPQHF.

J is TRBJ2-5 and V is TRBV7-9. The CDR3 has 14 residues. Looked up from germline, CDR1 is SEHNR and CDR2 is FQNEAQ (reference sequence). The CDR3 is CASSPLLRGETQYF.

The gene calls are TRBV11-3 and TRBJ2-1. Germline CDR1 and CDR2: SGHNT and YENEEA. This CDR3 comprises 15 residues. Here the CDR3 reads CASSLTGSPYNEQFF.

V and J are TRBV10-3 and TRBJ2-7; TCRdb outputs TRBD1, but without DNA this stays unchecked. The CDR3 runs 14 residues. Germline V gene lookup returns CDR1 ENHRY and CDR2 SYGVKD. Here the CDR3 reads CAITGGGQAYEQYF.

The CDR3 is CASSQGDGSNTEAFF. The gene calls are TRBV4-1 and TRBJ1-1; lacking DNA, the TRBD1 call made by TCRdb goes unchecked. The length of the CDR3 is 15 residues. Germline-derived CDR1 and CDR2 are MGHRA and YSYEKL.

V and J are TRBV12-3 or TRBV12-4 and TRBJ2-7; TCRdb picks TRBD2, but there is no DNA to check that call. The CDR3 consists of 18 residues. CDR3 sequence reads: CASSFERGVSSNSYEQYF.

The chain combines TRBV6-1 with TRBJ2-3; no DNA is available, so the TRBD1 call from TCRdb remains unchecked. The CDR3 extends over 16 amino acids. The germline V gene has CDR1 MNHNS and CDR2 SASEGT. CDR3 amino acids: CASSVGGTVSTDTQYF.